This entry lists 17 T cell receptor beta chains sequenced from one sample in a study of CD8+ T cells in alopecia areata. As for treatment: oral pan-JAK inhibitor, 5-10 mg twice daily. Following extraction, RNA underwent reverse transcription to cDNA, which served as the sequencing template. Assay used: immunoSEQ multiplex PCR; TCRdb lists only in-frame clones, some missing. The sample has 110,000 to 150,000 clones, about 59% seen once. Here the sequenced sample was CD8+ T cells sorted from blood, taken at week 4, from a patient treated with tofacitinib. The receptor set was obtained from a human donor with alopecia areata.

The chain has TRBV7-2 and TRBJ1-1, with a weak D call TRBD1 (6 bases). The CDR3 consists of 14 residues. In germline, CDR1 is SGHTA, CDR2 FQGNSA. V lost 10 bases to trimming and J lost 3 bases, with 18 bases between them. The CDR3 loop is CAISQGGFYTEAFF. DNA of the CDR3: TGTGCCATCTCACAGGGTGGTTTTTACACTGAAGCTTTCTTT.

This clone showed up just once. The CDR3: CASSSTVWEQYF. DNA of the CDR3: TGTGCCAGCAGCTCGACAGTCTGGGAGCAGTACTTC. The chain uses TRBV11-2 and TRBJ2-7; possible D gene TRBD1, 5 bases. Germline V gives CDR1 SGHAT, CDR2 FQNNGV. V was cut by 4 bases and J by 7 bases, with 11 bases left in between. The CDR3 loop spans 12 amino acids.

This clone turned up a few times. The chain employs TRBV6-5 and TRBJ1-1; D call uncertain. V gave up 0 bases and J gave up 0 bases, with 5 bases separating them. In germline, CDR1 is MNHEY, CDR2 SVGAGI. This CDR3 has 14 amino acids. CDR3 DNA sequence: TGTGCCAGCAGTTACTCTGGTGTGAACACTGAAGCTTTCTTT. It translates to CASSYSGVNTEAFF.

V and J are TRBV5-6 and TRBJ2-1, with D unresolved. The CDR3 runs 14 residues. Germline V gene data show CDR1 as SGHDT and CDR2 as YYEEEE. The V gene lost 0 bases and the J gene lost 2 bases, with 6 bases spanning the gap. The CDR3 protein is CASSLELTYNEQFF. The CDR3 nucleotides are TGTGCCAGCAGCTTGGAACTAACCTACAATGAGCAGTTCTTC.

This clone turned up a few times. The J gene is TRBJ1-2, the V gene TRBV11-2; 12 bases fit TRBD1. Germline lookup yields CDR1 SGHAT and CDR2 FQNNGV. The J segment lost 3 bases and the V segment lost 4 bases, leaving 3 bases of the junction unmatched. The CDR3 sequence is 15 residues long. DNA of the CDR3: TGTGCCAGCAGCTCCGGGACAGGGGGCCACTATGGCTACACCTTC. Encoded protein: CASSSGTGGHYGYTF.

This chain's CDR3 is CASSQDRPGLTSSGANVLTF. As DNA, the CDR3 is TGCGCCAGCAGCCAAGATCGACCAGGGCTGACGAGCTCTGGGGCCAACGTCCTGACTTTC. The chain is built from TRBV4-1 and TRBJ2-6; a possible D gene is TRBD1 (5 bases). The CDR3 has 20 amino acids. Trimming removed 0 bases at V and 0 bases at J, with 18 bases between. Germline CDR1 and CDR2: MGHRA and YSYEKL.

This clone has only one observation. The chain employs TRBV5-1 and TRBJ2-3; TRBD2 aligns across 13 bases. CDR3 length: 16 amino acids. CDR1 and CDR2 from the germline V gene are SGHRS and YFSETQ. V shed 5 bases, J shed 2 bases, and the junction held 5 bases outside the gene matches. The CDR3 nucleotides read TGCGCCAGCAGTTCCGGACTAGCGGGGGTCACAGATACGCAGTATTTT. Its protein is CASSSGLAGVTDTQYF.

The rearrangement joins TRBV15 to TRBJ1-2; 8 bases align to TRBD1. Germline V lookup: CDR1 LNHNV, CDR2 YYDKDF (reference sequence). The J segment lost 0 bases and the V segment lost 0 bases, leaving 9 bases of the junction unmatched. The CDR3 is made up of 18 amino acids. The CDR3 loop is CATSRDAGWTGSNYGYTF. In DNA form, the CDR3 reads TGTGCCACCAGCAGAGATGCCGGGTGGACAGGGTCTAACTATGGCTACACCTTC.

This clone was seen only a few times. The chain combines TRBV27 with TRBJ1-1; D might be TRBD1 (5 bases). The CDR3 covers 14 residues. V was clipped by 3 bases and J by 4 bases, with 12 bases between them. Germline CDR1 MNHEY, CDR2 SMNVEV (reference sequence). DNA of the CDR3: TGTGCCAGCAGTTTCTTGGGAGGGGTCACTGAAGCTTTCTTT. It is translated as CASSFLGGVTEAFF.

This chain connects TRBV27 to TRBJ1-5; 8 nucleotides line up with TRBD1. Germline lookup yields CDR1 MNHEY and CDR2 SMNVEV (reference sequence). This CDR3 region has 14 residues. V lost 4 bases, J lost 6 bases, and 5 bases stayed unmatched. The CDR3: CASSWTGISQPQHF. The DNA of the CDR3 is TGTGCCAGCAGTTGGACAGGGATAAGTCAGCCCCAGCATTTT.

The V call is TRBV2, the J call TRBJ2-7; TRBD1 or TRBD2 may be the D gene (6 bases each). Germline V CDR1 and CDR2: SNHLY, FYNNEI. This CDR3 has 12 amino acids. Trimming took off 7 bases at V and 7 bases at J, with 14 bases between the two ends. The CDR3 DNA is TGTGCCAGCATCCTCGGAGGGGGAGAGCAGTACTTC. Amino acid sequence: CASILGGGEQYF.

This sequence joins TRBV10-3 and TRBJ2-1; D is perhaps TRBD2 (6 bases). The CDR3 is 16 amino acids. CDR1 is ENHRY and CDR2 is SYGVKD in the germline V gene. Trimming took 0 bases from V and 2 from J, leaving 11 bases between them. The CDR3 reads CAISESEGLAYNEQFF. The CDR3 DNA follows: TGTGCCATCAGTGAGTCGGAGGGGTTGGCCTACAATGAGCAGTTCTTC.

A note on this clone: Other DNA sequences from this sample encode an identical CDR3 as well. The chain is built from TRBV30 and TRBJ1-1; D is uncertain. This CDR3 region has 12 residues. Trimming left V 0 bases short and J 5 bases short, with 7 bases between. Per germline, CDR1 GTSNPN and CDR2 SVGIG (reference sequence). CDR3 DNA: TGTGCCTGGAGTGTGGGAGGGACTGAAGCTTTCTTT. Translated, it gives CAWSVGGTEAFF.

The chain recombines TRBV10-2 with TRBJ1-5, with D unresolved. V dropped 2 bases and J dropped 1 base, with 6 bases sitting between them. CDR1 is WSHSY and CDR2 is SAAADI in the germline V gene. The CDR3 runs to 14 residues. CDR3 sequence: CASSERISNQPQHF. The CDR3 nucleotides are TGCGCCAGCAGTGAGAGAATCAGCAATCAGCCCCAGCATTTT.

Only a few counts were recorded for this clone. The V gene is TRBV29-1, the J gene TRBJ2-2; the match to TRBD1 covers 11 bases. V was pared by 6 bases and J by 6 bases, with 9 bases of the junction left unmatched. In germline, CDR1 is SQVTM, CDR2 ANQGSEA. The CDR3 is made up of 15 amino acids. Written as DNA, the CDR3 is TGCAGCGTCGCCGAACCGGGACAGGGGGCCGGGGAGCTGTTTTTT. It codes for CSVAEPGQGAGELFF.

The rearrangement links TRBV5-4 to TRBJ2-7, with 9 bases aligning to TRBD1. The CDR3 totals 15 residues. The ends lost 4 bases at V and 5 bases at J; junction bases unmatched: 10. Germline lookup yields CDR1 SGHNT and CDR2 YYREEE (reference sequence). The CDR3 sequence: CASSTGTGIVHEQYF. CDR3 nucleotides: TGTGCCAGCAGCACCGGGACAGGGATTGTCCACGAGCAGTACTTC.

CDR3 residues: CASSFLDGNTEAFF. The CDR3 nucleotides are TGTGCCAGCAGCTTCCTAGATGGGAACACTGAAGCTTTCTTT. The chain joins TRBV5-4 to TRBJ1-1; D gene unclear. The V gene's germline CDR1 is SGHNT and CDR2 YYREEE (reference sequence). The CDR3 sequence is 14 residues long. With 2 bases removed from V and 1 base from J, the gap between germline ends came to 9 bases.